The clone carrying this T cell receptor beta chain was found many times. Its antigen remains unidentified. This record belongs to a study of T-cell reconstitution after alpha-beta-depleted transplantation in children. V was clipped by 1 base and J by 7 bases, with 10 bases between them. The CDR3 runs to 12 residues. Looked up from germline, CDR1 is SQVTM and CDR2 is ANQGSEA. Whole-study results and caveats: For some patients, TCRbeta diversity was high at day 60 because of recipient T cells and thymic progenitors that survived. A year had passed since transplant, and T-cell counts and diversity by then came mostly from newly produced T cells. Reports say that about two months after transplant, the alpha-beta T cells came out of several hundred graft clones that had expanded.

This sample's TCRbeta library carried unique molecular identifier barcodes. Each CDR3 protein gets one entry after TCRdb re-called the PCR reads with MiXCR. Of 200,000 to 250,000 distinct CDR3 sequences detected, 6.6% appear once; the ten largest clones hold about 5.5%. The starting material was PBMCs, obtained before TCRalphabeta/CD19-depleted stem cell transplant. The rearrangement uses TRBV29-1 and TRBJ1-2; weak D call: TRBD1 (5 bases). This TCR was sampled from a boy aged 2 to 10 with acute lymphoblastic leukemia, due to receive a stem cell transplant. The DNA of the CDR3 is TGCAGCGTTGAAGGAAATGGGGGTGGCTACACCTTC. It encodes CSVEGNGGGYTF.